This TCR beta chain was obtained from a study of T-cell memory formation after mild COVID-19. Looking at the study overall: The two donors had largely donor-specific TCR clusters.

Points from the study as a whole: Mainly CM and EM harbored the contracting CD4+ clones; mainly EMRA harbored the CD8+ ones. Researchers found some responding clones in pre-infection memory, a sign that cross-reactive memory joined. Second-wave clones with a day 37 peak had unconfirmed SARS-CoV-2 specificity.

The CDR3 is made up of 16 amino acids. Per the germline V gene, CDR1 is SGHVS and CDR2 is FQNEAQ. V was pared by 2 bases and J by 1 base, with 14 bases between. Of note for this clonotype: Its antigen is still unknown.

TCRdb ran MiXCR on the 5' RACE reads and lists one entry per CDR3 protein. The repertoire includes 150,000 to 200,000 distinct CDR3 sequences, about 20% of them detected once, and under 30% sits in the top ten. This clonotype was sampled from an adult woman who had mild COVID-19 (a few samples of this study predate the infection). Cell type and time point are not known. Sequencing was performed on PBMCs or a T cell subset sorted from them (not recorded which). The J gene is TRBJ1-2, the V gene TRBV7-8; maybe TRBD1 (6 bases). CDR3 nucleotides: TGTGCCAGCAGCTTAAGGGCGACAGGTGATAACTATGGCTACACCTTC. It yields the protein CASSLRATGDNYGYTF.